This TCR beta chain stems from a study of blood T cell repertoires in COVID-19. Study in general: T cells, B-cell-depleted T cells, or PBMCs supplied cDNA or gDNA.

Seattle's cohort entered during active infection and was followed longitudinally. The data were produced by immunoSEQ multiplex PCR, yet TCRdb's version contains in-frame clones alone and is incomplete. The top ten clones hold roughly a tenth of a sample with roughly 62,000 clones, around 81% of them seen once. CDR1 and CDR2 from the germline V gene are MNHEY and SVGAGI. The CDR3 is 15 amino acids. V lost 5 bases and J 10 bases, leaving 23 bases between the germline ends. The J gene is TRBJ1-1, the V gene TRBV6-5; weak D call: TRBD1 (5 bases). The receptor was derived from an elderly man with COVID-19, enrolled during active disease. The sample was peripheral blood. For the CDR3, the DNA is TGTGCCAGCAGTACCAGCGTTGGGCTCGCGGGGGGAGCTTTCTTT. The encoded protein is CASSTSVGLAGGAFF.